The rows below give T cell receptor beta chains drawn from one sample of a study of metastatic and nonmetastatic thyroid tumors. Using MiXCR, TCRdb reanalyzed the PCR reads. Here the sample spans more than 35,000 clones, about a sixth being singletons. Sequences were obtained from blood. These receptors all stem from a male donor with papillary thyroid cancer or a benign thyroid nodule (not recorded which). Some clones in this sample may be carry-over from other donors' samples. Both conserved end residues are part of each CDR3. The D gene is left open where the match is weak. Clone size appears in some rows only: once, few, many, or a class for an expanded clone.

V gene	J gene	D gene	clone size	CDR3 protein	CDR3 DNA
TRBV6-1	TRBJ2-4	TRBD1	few	CASIHPSGTGPKNIQYF	TGTGCCAGCATCCATCCGTCCGGGACAGGGCCGAAAAACATTCAGTACTTC
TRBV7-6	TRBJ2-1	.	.	CASSLAVSYNDQFF	TGTGCCAGCAGCTTAGCGGTCTCCTACAATGATCAGTTCTTC
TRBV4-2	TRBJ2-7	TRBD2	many	CASSQETSGSLHEQYF	TGTGCCAGCAGCCAAGAGACTAGCGGGAGTCTCCACGAGCAGTACTTC
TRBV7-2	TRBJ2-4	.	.	CASSPPKGSLAKNIQYF	TGTGCCAGCAGCCCCCCGAAAGGGTCGTTAGCAAAAAACATTCAGTACTTC
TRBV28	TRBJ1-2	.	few	CASSLSGTSGYTF	TGTGCCAGCAGTTTATCCGGCACGTCAGGCTACACCTTC
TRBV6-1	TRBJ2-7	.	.	CASSGSSSYEQYF	TGTGCCAGCAGTGGATCAAGCTCCTACGAGCAGTACTTC
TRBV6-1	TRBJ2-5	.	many	CASSIRTGGGETQYF	TGTGCCAGCAGTATACGGACAGGCGGGGGGGAGACCCAGTACTTC
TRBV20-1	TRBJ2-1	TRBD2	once	CSATTSGIAYEQFF	TGCAGTGCAACGACTAGCGGGATCGCGTATGAGCAGTTCTTC
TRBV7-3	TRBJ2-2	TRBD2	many	CASSSSGGATGELFF	TGTGCCAGCAGTTCTAGCGGGGGGGCAACCGGGGAGCTGTTTTTT
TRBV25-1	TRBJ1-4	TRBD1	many	CASRDDREGGEKLFF	TGTGCCAGCAGGGACGACAGGGAAGGGGGGGAAAAACTGTTTTTT
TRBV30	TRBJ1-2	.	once	CASGGYTF	TGTGCCTCGGGTGGCTACACCTTC
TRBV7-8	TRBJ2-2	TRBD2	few	CASSPGREGGVAGELFF	TGTGCCAGCAGCCCTGGTAGGGAGGGAGGGGTCGCCGGGGAGCTGTTTTTT
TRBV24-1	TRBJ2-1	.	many	CATSDPKLHEQFF	TGTGCCACCAGTGATCCTAAGCTCCATGAGCAGTTCTTC
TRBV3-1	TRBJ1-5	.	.	CASSRDPNQPQHF	TGTGCCAGCAGCAGGGACCCTAATCAGCCCCAGCATTTT
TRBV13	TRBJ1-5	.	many	CASSQPRTYNQPQHF	TGTGCCAGCAGCCAACCCCGCACTTACAATCAGCCCCAGCATTTT
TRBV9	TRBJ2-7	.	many	CASSVGAEEYEQYF	TGTGCCAGCAGCGTAGGGGCCGAAGAGTACGAGCAGTACTTC
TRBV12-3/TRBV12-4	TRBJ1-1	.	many	CASSFGMGGNTEAFF	TGTGCCAGCAGTTTCGGAATGGGTGGGAACACTGAAGCTTTCTTT
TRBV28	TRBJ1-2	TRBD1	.	CASSLVTGADYGYTF	TGTGCCAGCAGCCTAGTTACAGGGGCGGACTATGGCTACACCTTC
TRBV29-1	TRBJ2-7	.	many	CSVPGKGLRGEQYF	TGCAGCGTCCCGGGCAAGGGACTTCGAGGCGAGCAGTACTTC
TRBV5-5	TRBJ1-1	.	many	CASSLERGPEAFF	TGTGCCAGCAGCTTGGAACGGGGGCCTGAAGCTTTCTTT
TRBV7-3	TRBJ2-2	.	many	CASSSGQGNTGELFF	TGTGCCAGCAGCTCGGGACAAGGGAACACCGGGGAGCTGTTTTTT
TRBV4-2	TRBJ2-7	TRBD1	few	CASSVRLAGQGDYEQYF	TGTGCCAGCAGCGTCAGACTCGCGGGACAGGGGGACTACGAGCAGTACTTC
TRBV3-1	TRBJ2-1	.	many	CASSPDYNEQFF	TGTGCCAGCAGCCCGGACTACAATGAGCAGTTCTTC
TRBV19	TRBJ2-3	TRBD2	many	CASKKTSRNPGDTQYF	TGTGCCAGTAAAAAGACTAGCAGGAATCCAGGAGATACGCAGTATTTT
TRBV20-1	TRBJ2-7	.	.	CSATENGPIGTYEQYF	TGCAGTGCTACTGAAAATGGGCCTATCGGCACCTACGAGCAGTACTTC
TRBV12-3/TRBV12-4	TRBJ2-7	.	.	CASRRTAVNYEQYF	TGTGCCAGCAGGCGGACCGCGGTCAACTACGAGCAGTACTTC
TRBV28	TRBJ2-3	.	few	CASLTIRAVRTDTQYF	TGTGCCAGTCTTACGATTAGAGCGGTTAGAACAGATACGCAGTATTTT
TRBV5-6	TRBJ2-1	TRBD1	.	CASSSQFGWDRGISYNEQFF	TGTGCCAGCAGCTCCCAGTTTGGGTGGGACAGGGGCATTTCCTACAATGAGCAGTTCTTC
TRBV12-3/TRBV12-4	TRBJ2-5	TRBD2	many	CASSSPGGTVETQYF	TGTGCCAGCAGTTCCCCGGGGGGTACTGTCGAGACCCAGTACTTC
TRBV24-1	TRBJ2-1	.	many	CATSDKTGRRNEQFF	TGTGCCACCAGTGATAAAACAGGGAGGAGGAATGAGCAGTTCTTC
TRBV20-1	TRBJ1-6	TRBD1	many	CSANGQGVVDSPLHF	TGCAGTGCAAATGGACAGGGAGTAGTTGATTCACCCCTCCACTTT
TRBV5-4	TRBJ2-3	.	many	CASSSPPGLNTDTQYF	TGTGCCAGCAGCTCCCCGCCGGGACTCAACACAGATACGCAGTATTTT